This record covers a single T cell receptor (beta chain). Antigen unknown. The method was immunoSEQ multiplex PCR; TCRdb's version includes in-frame clones alone and lacks a portion of them. The sample lists about 94,000 clones, about 85% seen once, with about 4.5% in the top ten. This sample was included in a study of T cell responses to AZD1222 COVID-19 vaccine. General observations from the study: The study sampled repertoires only after the peak T cell response.

It was second doses at about 4 or about 12 weeks that were pooled. This CDR3 contains 12 residues. The ends were cut back, 7 bases at V and 1 base at J, with 10 bases in the middle. Per the germline V gene, CDR1 is GTSNPN and CDR2 is SVGIG (reference sequence). This TCR was sampled from an adult who received the AZD1222 COVID-19 vaccine. The chain carries TRBV30 and TRBJ2-5; D remains ambiguous. Specimen: peripheral blood, collected 28 days after the second AZD1222 dose. The CDR3 reads CALRRTQETQYF. CDR3 DNA: TGTGCCTTACGACGGACCCAAGAGACCCAGTACTTC. Drawing the rest from reference TRBV30 and TRBJ2-5, the complete variable domain is SQTIHQWPATLVQPVGSPLSLECTVEGTSNPNLYWYRQAAGRGLQLLFYSVGIGQISSEVPQNLSASRPQDRQFILSSKKLLLSDSGFYLCALRRTQETQYFGPGTRLLVL.